This T cell receptor (beta chain) was obtained from a study of blood T cell repertoires in COVID-19. Study details: Sites across the United States, Italy and Spain contributed samples from acute and convalescent COVID-19.

J gave up 2 bases and V 6 bases, and 7 bases lay outside the gene matches. The CDR3 sequence is 15 residues long. The germline CDR1 and CDR2 sequences are LNHDA and SQIVND (reference sequence). Under the authors' procedure: Estimation of nucleated cell counts was performed using reference gene primer amplification. Here immunoSEQ multiplex PCR was the method, and the copy in TCRdb shows in-frame clones only, minus some. That table gives V, J and clone size, and the DNA gave D and trimming. Of approximately 90,000 clones in the sample, roughly 80% were seen once. The V call is TRBV19, the J call TRBJ2-7; 10 bases are shared with TRBD2. Sequencing was performed on peripheral blood. This receptor was obtained from a man in his sixties with acute or convalescent COVID-19. Written as DNA, the CDR3 is TGTGCCAGTAGCGACATAGCGGGAGGCCCCTACGAGCAGTACTTC. Translating gives CASSDIAGGPYEQYF. The full variable domain, its missing parts supplied by reference TRBV19 and TRBJ2-7, is DGGITQSPKYLFRKEGQNVTLSCEQNLNHDAMYWYRQDPGQGLRLIYYSQIVNDFQKGDIAEGYSVSREKKESFPLTVTSAQKNPTAFYLCASSDIAGGPYEQYFGPGTRLTVT.